This T cell receptor (beta chain) is from a study of T cell responses to AZD1222 COVID-19 vaccine. Using immunoSEQ multiplex PCR, the repertoire was profiled, and TCRdb retains in-frame clones only, with some absent. Of over 130,000 clones listed, around nine tenths are singletons. To note about this clone: The antigen is unknown.

Germline CDR1 reads SGHDT; CDR2 reads YYEEEE. Unmatched junction bases numbered 6, after V lost 5 bases and J lost 3 bases. The CDR3 sequence is 14 residues long. Whole-study results and caveats: Among those given AZD1222, only 5 to 7 were seropositive at baseline. The donors showed a predominance of white British ancestry and of females, with possible underestimation of clonal diversity.

The specimen comprised peripheral blood, sampled on day 0 of AZD1222 vaccination. The chain carries TRBV5-6 and TRBJ2-7; 9 nucleotides line up with TRBD1. This sequence was found in an adult in good health. CDR3 loop: CASRSGTGLYEQYF. DNA of the CDR3: TGTGCCAGCAGATCCGGGACAGGGCTCTACGAGCAGTACTTC.